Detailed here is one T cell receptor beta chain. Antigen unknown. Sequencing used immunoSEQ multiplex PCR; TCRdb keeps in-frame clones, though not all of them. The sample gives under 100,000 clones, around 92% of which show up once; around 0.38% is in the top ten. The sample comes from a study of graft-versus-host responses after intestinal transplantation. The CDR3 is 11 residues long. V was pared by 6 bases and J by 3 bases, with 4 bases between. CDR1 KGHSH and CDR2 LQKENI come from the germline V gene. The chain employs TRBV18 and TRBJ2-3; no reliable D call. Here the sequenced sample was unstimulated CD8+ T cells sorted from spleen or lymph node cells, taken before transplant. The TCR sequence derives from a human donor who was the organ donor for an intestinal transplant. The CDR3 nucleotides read TGTGCCAGCTCCGTAACAGATACGCAGTATTTT. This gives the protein CASSVTDTQYF.